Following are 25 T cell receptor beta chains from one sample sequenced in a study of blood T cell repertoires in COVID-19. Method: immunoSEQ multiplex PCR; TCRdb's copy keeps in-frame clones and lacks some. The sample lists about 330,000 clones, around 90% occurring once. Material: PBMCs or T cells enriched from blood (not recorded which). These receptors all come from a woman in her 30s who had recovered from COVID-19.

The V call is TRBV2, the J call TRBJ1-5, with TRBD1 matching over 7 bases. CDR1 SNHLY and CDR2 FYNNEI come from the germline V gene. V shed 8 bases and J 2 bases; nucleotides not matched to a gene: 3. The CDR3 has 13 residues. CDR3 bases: TGTGCCAGCGGCGGGACAGGCAATCAGCCCCAGCATTTT. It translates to CASGGTGNQPQHF.

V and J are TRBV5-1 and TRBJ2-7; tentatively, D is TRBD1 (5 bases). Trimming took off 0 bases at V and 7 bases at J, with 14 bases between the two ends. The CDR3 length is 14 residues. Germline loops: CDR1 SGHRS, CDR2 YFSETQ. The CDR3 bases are TGCGCCAGCAGCTTGGATCCAGGGCGTGGGGAGCAGTACTTC. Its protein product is CASSLDPGRGEQYF.

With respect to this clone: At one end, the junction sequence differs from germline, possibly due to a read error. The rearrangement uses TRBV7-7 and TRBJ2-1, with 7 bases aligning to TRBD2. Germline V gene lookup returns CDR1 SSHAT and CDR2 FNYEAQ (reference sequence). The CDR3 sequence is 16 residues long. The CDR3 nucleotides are TGTGCTAGCAGCCCTGACCGGGACTACTCCTACAATGAGCAGTTCTTC. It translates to CASSPDRDYSYNEQFF.

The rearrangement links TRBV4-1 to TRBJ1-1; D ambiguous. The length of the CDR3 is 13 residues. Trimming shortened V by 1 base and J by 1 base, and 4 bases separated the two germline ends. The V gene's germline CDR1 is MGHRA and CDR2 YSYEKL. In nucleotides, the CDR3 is TGCGCCAGCAGCCAAGTGAGGAACACTGAAGCTTTCTTT. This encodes CASSQVRNTEAFF.

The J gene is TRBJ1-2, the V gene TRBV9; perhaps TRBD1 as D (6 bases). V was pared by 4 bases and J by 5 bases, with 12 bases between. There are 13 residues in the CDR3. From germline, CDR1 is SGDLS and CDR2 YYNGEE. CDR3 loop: CASSPQGKYGYTF. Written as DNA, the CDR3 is TGTGCCAGCAGCCCCCAGGGGAAGTATGGCTACACCTTC.

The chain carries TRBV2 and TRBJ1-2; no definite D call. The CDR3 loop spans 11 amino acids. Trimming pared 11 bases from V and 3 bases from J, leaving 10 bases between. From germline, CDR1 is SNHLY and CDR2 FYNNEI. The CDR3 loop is CAGLTYYGYTF. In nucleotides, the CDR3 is TGTGCCGGCTTGACTTACTATGGCTACACCTTC.

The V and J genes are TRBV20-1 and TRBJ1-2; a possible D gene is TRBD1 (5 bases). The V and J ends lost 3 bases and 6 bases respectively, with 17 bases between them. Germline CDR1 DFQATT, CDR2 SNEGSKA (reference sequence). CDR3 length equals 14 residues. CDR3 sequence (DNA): TGCAGTGCTAGTCATAACTCCGGGGGGAATGGCTACACCTTC. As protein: CSASHNSGGNGYTF.

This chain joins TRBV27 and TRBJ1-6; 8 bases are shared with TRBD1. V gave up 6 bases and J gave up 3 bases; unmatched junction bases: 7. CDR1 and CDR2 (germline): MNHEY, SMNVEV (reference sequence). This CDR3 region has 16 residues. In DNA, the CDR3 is TGTGCCAGCAGGTTCAACAGGGGGAACTATAATTCACCCCTCCACTTT. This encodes CASRFNRGNYNSPLHF.

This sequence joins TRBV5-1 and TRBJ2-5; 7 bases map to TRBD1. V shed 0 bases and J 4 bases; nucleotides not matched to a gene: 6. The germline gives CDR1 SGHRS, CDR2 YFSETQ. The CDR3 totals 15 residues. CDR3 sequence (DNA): TGCGCCAGCAGCTTGGACGGCAGGGGGTCAGAGACCCAGTACTTC. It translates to CASSLDGRGSETQYF.

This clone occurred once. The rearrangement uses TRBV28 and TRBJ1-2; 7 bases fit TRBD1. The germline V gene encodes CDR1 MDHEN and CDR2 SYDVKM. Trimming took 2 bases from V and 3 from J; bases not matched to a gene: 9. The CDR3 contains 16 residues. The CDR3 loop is CASSLTLGRGDYGYTF. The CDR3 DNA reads TGTGCCAGCAGTTTAACGTTGGGCAGGGGGGACTATGGCTACACCTTC.

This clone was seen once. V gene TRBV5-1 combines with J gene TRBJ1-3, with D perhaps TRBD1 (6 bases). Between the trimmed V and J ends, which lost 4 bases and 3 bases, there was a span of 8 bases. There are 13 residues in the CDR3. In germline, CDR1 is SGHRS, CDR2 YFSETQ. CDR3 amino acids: CASSADSGNTIYF. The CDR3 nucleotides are TGCGCCAGCAGCGCGGACAGTGGAAACACCATATATTTT.

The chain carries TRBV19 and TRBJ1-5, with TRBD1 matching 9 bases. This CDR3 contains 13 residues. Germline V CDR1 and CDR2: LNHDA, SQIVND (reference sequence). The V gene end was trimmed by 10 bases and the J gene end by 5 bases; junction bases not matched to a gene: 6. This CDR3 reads CATNRGQDQPQHF. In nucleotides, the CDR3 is TGTGCCACAAACAGGGGGCAGGATCAGCCCCAGCATTTT.

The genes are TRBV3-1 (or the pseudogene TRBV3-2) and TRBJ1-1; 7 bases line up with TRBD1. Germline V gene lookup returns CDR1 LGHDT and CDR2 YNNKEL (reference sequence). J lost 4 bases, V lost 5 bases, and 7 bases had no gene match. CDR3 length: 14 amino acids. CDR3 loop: CASSFIQGGTEAFF. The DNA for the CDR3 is TGTGCCAGCAGCTTTATTCAGGGGGGCACTGAAGCTTTCTTT.

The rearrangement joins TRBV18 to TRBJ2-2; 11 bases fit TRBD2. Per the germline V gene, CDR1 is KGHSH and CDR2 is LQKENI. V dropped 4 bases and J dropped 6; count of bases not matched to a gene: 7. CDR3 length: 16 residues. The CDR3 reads CASSRSTSGGSGELFF. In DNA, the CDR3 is TGTGCCAGCTCACGATCAACTAGCGGGGGATCCGGGGAGCTGTTTTTT.

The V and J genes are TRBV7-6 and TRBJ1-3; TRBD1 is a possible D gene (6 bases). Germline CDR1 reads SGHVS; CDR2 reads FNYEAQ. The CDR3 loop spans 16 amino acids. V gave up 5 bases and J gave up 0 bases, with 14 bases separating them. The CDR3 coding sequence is TGTGCCAGCAGCCCCATGACAGGCGGCTCTGGAAACACCATATATTTT. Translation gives CASSPMTGGSGNTIYF.

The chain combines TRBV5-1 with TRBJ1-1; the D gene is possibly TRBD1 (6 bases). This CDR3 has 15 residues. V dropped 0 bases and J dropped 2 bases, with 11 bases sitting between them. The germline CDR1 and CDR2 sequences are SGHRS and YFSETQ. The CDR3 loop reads CASSLEGQSNTEAFF. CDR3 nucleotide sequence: TGCGCCAGCAGCTTGGAAGGACAGTCTAACACTGAAGCTTTCTTT.

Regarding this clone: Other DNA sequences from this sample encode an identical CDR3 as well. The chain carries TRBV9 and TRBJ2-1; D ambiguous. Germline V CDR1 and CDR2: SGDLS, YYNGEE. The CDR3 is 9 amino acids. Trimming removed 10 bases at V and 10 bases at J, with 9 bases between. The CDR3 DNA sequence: TGTGCCTCCGGGTCCGAGCAGTTCTTC. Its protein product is CASGSEQFF.

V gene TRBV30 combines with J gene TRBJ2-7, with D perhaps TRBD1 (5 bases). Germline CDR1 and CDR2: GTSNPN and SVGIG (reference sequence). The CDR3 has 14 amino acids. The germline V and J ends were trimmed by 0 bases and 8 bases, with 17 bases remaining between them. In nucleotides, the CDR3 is TGTGCCTGGAGTGTACAGGACCTCCCCAACCAGCAGTACTTC. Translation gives CAWSVQDLPNQQYF.

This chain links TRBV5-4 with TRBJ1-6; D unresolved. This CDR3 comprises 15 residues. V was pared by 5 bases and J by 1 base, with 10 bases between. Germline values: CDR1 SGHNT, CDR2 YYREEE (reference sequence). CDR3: CASRVGGSYNSPLHF. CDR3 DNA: TGTGCCAGCAGGGTAGGCGGGTCCTATAATTCACCCCTCCACTTT.

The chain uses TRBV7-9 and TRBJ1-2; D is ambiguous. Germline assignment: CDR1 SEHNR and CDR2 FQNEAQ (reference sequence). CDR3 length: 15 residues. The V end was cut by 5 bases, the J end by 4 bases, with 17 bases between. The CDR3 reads CASSHPPVGAYGYTF. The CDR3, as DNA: TGTGCCAGCAGCCATCCCCCGGTTGGTGCCTATGGCTACACCTTC.

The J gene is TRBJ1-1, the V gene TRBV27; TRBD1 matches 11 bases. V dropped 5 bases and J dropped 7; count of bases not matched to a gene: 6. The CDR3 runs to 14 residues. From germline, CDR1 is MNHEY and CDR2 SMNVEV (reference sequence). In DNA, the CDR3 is TGTGCCAGCAGTCCGAGGACAGGGGGCGTTGAAGCTTTCTTT. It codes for CASSPRTGGVEAFF.

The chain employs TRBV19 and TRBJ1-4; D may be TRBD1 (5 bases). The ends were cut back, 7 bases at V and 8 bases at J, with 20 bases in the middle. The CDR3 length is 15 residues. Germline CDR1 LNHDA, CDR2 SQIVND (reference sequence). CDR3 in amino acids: CASIPRGSKGEKLFF. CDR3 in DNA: TGTGCCAGTATCCCTCGGGGGTCAAAGGGGGAAAAACTGTTTTTT.

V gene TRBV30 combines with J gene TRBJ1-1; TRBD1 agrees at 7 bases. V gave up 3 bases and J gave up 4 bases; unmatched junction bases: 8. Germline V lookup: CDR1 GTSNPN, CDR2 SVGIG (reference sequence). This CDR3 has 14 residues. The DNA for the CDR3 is TGTGCCTGGAGGCCCCAGGGGGAGATCACTGAAGCTTTCTTT. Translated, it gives CAWRPQGEITEAFF.

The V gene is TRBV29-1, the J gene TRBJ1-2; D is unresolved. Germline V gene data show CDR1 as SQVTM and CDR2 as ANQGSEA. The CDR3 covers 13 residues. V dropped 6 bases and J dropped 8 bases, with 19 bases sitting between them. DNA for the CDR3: TGCAGCGTGGCTGACGGGGATGTTTGGGGCTACACCTTC. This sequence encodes CSVADGDVWGYTF. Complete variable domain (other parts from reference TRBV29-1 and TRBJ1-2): SAVISQKPSRDICQRGTSLTIQCQVDSQVTMMFWYRQQPGQSLTLIATANQGSEATYESGFVIDKFPISRPNLTFSTLTVSNMSPEDSSIYLCSVADGDVWGYTFGSGTRLTVV.

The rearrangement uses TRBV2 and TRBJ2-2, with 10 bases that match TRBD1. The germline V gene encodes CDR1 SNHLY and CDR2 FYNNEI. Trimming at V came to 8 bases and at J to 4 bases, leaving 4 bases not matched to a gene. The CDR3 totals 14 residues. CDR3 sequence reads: CASSGQGFTGELFF. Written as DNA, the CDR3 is TGTGCCAGCTCGGGACAGGGGTTCACCGGGGAGCTGTTTTTT.